The 20 T cell receptor beta chains given below trace back to one sample, sequenced in a study of resident and recirculating memory T cells in vitiligo. Libraries were prepared by immunoSEQ multiplex PCR; TCRdb keeps only in-frame clonotypes and omits some of them. The table includes around 40,000 clones, around 90% detected once. The material sequenced was blood. These receptors originate from a male donor with vitiligo.

The chain links TRBV4-3 to TRBJ1-1, with a possible D match to TRBD1 (5 bases). The CDR3 covers 15 residues. V was cut by 1 base and J by 0 bases, with 9 bases left in between. CDR1 is LGHNA, CDR2 YSLEER, per germline. CDR3 protein: CASSQATVLNTEAFF. The CDR3 DNA reads as TGCGCCAGCAGCCAAGCGACAGTTCTGAACACTGAAGCTTTCTTT.

The gene calls are TRBV9 and TRBJ2-3; 7 bases agree with TRBD2. CDR1 SGDLS and CDR2 YYNGEE come from the germline V gene. The V segment lost 4 bases and the J segment 1 base; nucleotides outside the gene matches: 6. This CDR3 contains 15 residues. The chain's CDR3 is CASSLIGGGTDTQYF. The CDR3 region has the DNA TGTGCCAGCAGCCTCATTGGGGGGGGCACAGATACGCAGTATTTT.

The count of this clone is one. The rearrangement joins TRBV5-4 to TRBJ2-7; 11 bases agree with TRBD2. This CDR3 has 15 amino acids. Germline V CDR1 and CDR2: SGHNT, YYREEE (reference sequence). With V trimmed by 3 bases and J by 9 bases, 11 bases remained unmatched. CDR3 nucleotide sequence: TGTGCCAGCAGCTCCTCTCGACTAGCGGGGTTTGGGCAGTACTTC. The encoded protein is CASSSSRLAGFGQYF.

The chain is built from TRBV5-6 and TRBJ2-2; D not resolved. Trimming cost V 1 base and J 0 bases, with 7 bases left between them. Germline lookup yields CDR1 SGHDT and CDR2 YYEEEE. The CDR3 has 15 amino acids. The CDR3 nucleotides read TGTGCCAGCAGCTTGACAGCCGCGAACACCGGGGAGCTGTTTTTT. The encoded protein is CASSLTAANTGELFF.

V gene TRBV20-1 combines with J gene TRBJ2-3; D ambiguous. V was shortened by 1 base and J by 6 bases, with 2 bases between the two germline ends. Germline V gene data show CDR1 as DFQATT and CDR2 as SNEGSKA (reference sequence). This CDR3 comprises 10 residues. The CDR3 spells CSARADTQYF. The CDR3 bases are TGCAGTGCTAGAGCTGATACGCAGTATTTT.

The chain combines TRBV9 with TRBJ2-1; 15 bases line up with TRBD2. The CDR3 totals 22 residues. The ends lost 0 bases at V and 4 bases at J; junction bases unmatched: 17. CDR1 is SGDLS and CDR2 is YYNGEE in the germline V gene. The CDR3 DNA follows: TGTGCCAGCAGCGTAGCCCCCGGACTAGCGGGGGGGGGCGGCGAGCGATACAATGAGCAGTTCTTC. As protein: CASSVAPGLAGGGGERYNEQFF.

Comment on this clone: The same CDR3 is also encoded by other DNA sequences in this sample. The J gene is TRBJ2-1, the V gene TRBV6-4; 7 positions match TRBD2. CDR1 is MRHNA and CDR2 is SNTAGT in the germline V gene. This CDR3 has 15 residues. V was clipped by 0 bases and J by 2 bases; unmatched bases: 1. The DNA of the CDR3 is TGTGCCAGCAGTGACTCGGGGGGGGCCTACAATGAGCAGTTCTTC. Translating it yields CASSDSGGAYNEQFF.

J is TRBJ2-1 and V is TRBV18, with TRBD2 matching over 12 bases. Germline V gene lookup returns CDR1 KGHSH and CDR2 LQKENI. The CDR3 consists of 14 residues. With V trimmed by 8 bases and J by 2 bases, 1 base remained unmatched. This CDR3 reads CASTSGGPYNEQFF. In nucleotides, the CDR3 is TGTGCCAGCACTAGCGGGGGGCCCTACAATGAGCAGTTCTTC.

The V call is TRBV10-3, the J call TRBJ1-4, with 10 positions matching TRBD1. Trimming cost V 5 bases and J 3 bases; bases outside gene matches: 6. CDR1 is ENHRY, CDR2 SYGVKD, per germline. The length of the CDR3 is 16 residues. CDR3 amino acids: CAISKGQGLSNEKLFF. The CDR3 DNA reads as TGTGCCATCAGTAAGGGACAGGGGCTATCTAATGAAAAACTGTTTTTT.

V is TRBV6-1 and J is TRBJ1-2; perhaps TRBD1 as D (5 bases). V lost 7 bases and J lost 12, with 18 bases in between. The CDR3 has 12 amino acids. Germline CDR1 and CDR2: MNHNS and SASEGT. CDR3 nucleotides: TGTGCCAGCAAACGACAGCTATGGATGGACACCTTC. Protein sequence: CASKRQLWMDTF.

V usage is TRBV7-9 and J usage is TRBJ1-2; D unclear. This CDR3 has 11 amino acids. From germline, CDR1 is SEHNR and CDR2 FQNEAQ (reference sequence). The V end was cut by 5 bases, the J end by 8 bases, with 9 bases between. CDR3: CASSPLRGYTF. The CDR3 bases are TGTGCCAGCAGCCCCCTGCGGGGCTACACCTTC.

Written as DNA, the CDR3 is TGTGCCAGCAGCCCCGCCGGGGGGGCCGGAACCGGGGAGCTGTTTTTT. Translated, it gives CASSPAGGAGTGELFF. The gene calls are TRBV6-4 and TRBJ2-2, with 8 bases identical to TRBD2. The CDR3 is 16 amino acids. The junction had 11 bases not matched to a gene; V was cut back by 6 bases and J by 5 bases. CDR1 and CDR2 (germline): MRHNA, SNTAGT.

The genes are TRBV7-9 and TRBJ1-1; 12 bases are a match to TRBD1. The trim removed 6 bases at V and 11 bases at J, leaving 10 bases unmatched. Per the germline V gene, CDR1 is SEHNR and CDR2 is FQNEAQ (reference sequence). The CDR3 contains 14 residues. Here the CDR3 DNA reads TGTGCCAGCAGGATTCCACCGGGACAGGGGGCCGCTTTCTTT. This sequence encodes CASRIPPGQGAAFF.

The chain couples TRBV5-1 to TRBJ1-2, with 7 nucleotides matching TRBD1. V trimming: 2 bases; J trimming: 3 bases; junction bases outside the gene matches: 4. This CDR3 comprises 14 residues. Per the germline V gene, CDR1 is SGHRS and CDR2 is YFSETQ. This chain's CDR3 is CASSFRDRDYGYTF. Here the CDR3 DNA reads TGCGCCAGCAGCTTCCGCGACAGGGACTATGGCTACACCTTC.

This chain connects TRBV6-5 to TRBJ2-5; unclear D gene. Between the trimmed V and J ends, which lost 7 bases and 4 bases, there was a span of 10 bases. The germline V gene has CDR1 MNHEY and CDR2 SVGAGI. This CDR3 is 12 amino acids long. The chain's CDR3 is CASTSTAETQYF. CDR3 bases: TGTGCCAGCACCTCAACAGCAGAGACCCAGTACTTC.

This clone occurred once. The V gene is TRBV6-5, the J gene TRBJ1-6, with 7 bases matching TRBD1. Looked up from germline, CDR1 is MNHEY and CDR2 is SVGAGI. This CDR3 contains 14 residues. V lost 6 bases, J lost 10 bases, and 9 bases stayed unmatched. The CDR3: CASSSGQVRSPLHF. DNA for the CDR3: TGTGCCAGCAGCTCCGGACAGGTGCGGTCACCCCTCCACTTT.

The V gene is TRBV10-3, the J gene TRBJ2-1; D remains unclear. Trimming took off 4 bases at V and 16 bases at J, with 20 bases between the two ends. Germline V gives CDR1 ENHRY, CDR2 SYGVKD. This CDR3 is built from 13 residues. The CDR3 loop reads CAISVQRPDPVFF. CDR3 in DNA: TGTGCCATCAGTGTCCAGCGACCAGACCCAGTATTCTTC.

This chain links TRBV5-5 with TRBJ1-1; tentatively, D is TRBD1 (5 bases). The V gene's germline CDR1 is SGHKS and CDR2 YYEKEE (reference sequence). The CDR3 is 16 amino acids. V lost 0 bases, J lost 6 bases, and 18 bases lay in between. For the CDR3, the DNA is TGTGCCAGCAGCTTGGTTAGAGGTCAGGGAGGCGCTGAAGCTTTCTTT. This codes for CASSLVRGQGGAEAFF. Looking up the rest from reference TRBV5-5 and TRBJ1-1 gives the full variable domain: DAGVTQSPTHLIKTRGQQVTLRCSPISGHKSVSWYQQVLGQGPQFIFQYYEKEERGRGNFPDRFSARQFPNYSSELNVNALLLGDSALYLCASSLVRGQGGAEAFFGQGTRLTVV.

This clone appeared a single time. The genes are TRBV14 and TRBJ1-1, with D unclear. CDR3 length: 15 amino acids. Germline V gene data show CDR1 as SGHDN and CDR2 as FVKESK. V was trimmed by 0 bases and J by 5 bases, leaving 13 bases between them. CDR3 sequence reads: CASSQDSPGWTEAFF. In DNA, the CDR3 is TGTGCCAGCAGCCAAGATTCCCCGGGATGGACTGAAGCTTTCTTT.

The chain links TRBV7-6 to TRBJ2-3, with 13 bases fitting TRBD2. Germline V CDR1 and CDR2: SGHVS, FNYEAQ. Losses at the gene ends were 0 bases for V and 9 bases for J; bases not matched to a gene: 6. This CDR3 is built from 16 residues. The CDR3 loop reads CASSLAGGLAGRTQYF. DNA of the CDR3: TGTGCCAGCAGCTTAGCGGGGGGACTAGCGGGACGAACGCAGTATTTT.